The 12 T cell receptor beta chains below were found in one sample sequenced in a study of T cell repertoires in cytomegalovirus infection. One entry per CDR3 protein results from TCRdb running MiXCR on the reads. The repertoire holds 200,000 to 250,000 distinct CDR3 sequences, with 6.5% as singletons. The sample comprised PBMCs. These TCRs come from a human donor in good health (CMV status not recorded). Some clones in this sample may be carry-over from other donors' samples.

This clonotype was recorded at least ten times. This rearrangement joins TRBV28 to TRBJ1-5; D may be TRBD1 (5 bases). Germline CDR1 and CDR2: MDHEN and SYDVKM. The CDR3 contains 15 residues. V shed 6 bases and J shed 3 bases, with 15 bases lying between them. CDR3 DNA: TGTGCCAGCAGCCAGCCCGGGACGGTCAATCAGCCCCAGCATTTT. It is translated as CASSQPGTVNQPQHF.

This clonotype was seen ten or more times. The V call is TRBV27, the J call TRBJ2-7, with D perhaps TRBD1 (5 bases). This CDR3 has 13 amino acids. Trimming pared 5 bases from V and 3 bases from J, leaving 11 bases between. Germline V gives CDR1 MNHEY, CDR2 SMNVEV (reference sequence). The CDR3 loop reads CASSLDSFYEQYF. CDR3 nucleotides: TGTGCCAGCAGTCTTGACAGTTTCTACGAGCAGTACTTC.

This clonotype appeared many times. The chain is built from TRBV5-1 and TRBJ1-5; D is unclear. The CDR3 has 16 amino acids. The germline gives CDR1 SGHRS, CDR2 YFSETQ. The ends were cut back, 0 bases at V and 5 bases at J, with 15 bases in the middle. The CDR3 coding sequence is TGCGCCAGCAGCTTGGACGGGGTAGGTTATGATCAGCCCCAGCATTTT. Translation gives CASSLDGVGYDQPQHF.

The table lists this clonotype with many counts. The V call is TRBV6-1, the J call TRBJ2-3; D gene ambiguous. V gave up 8 bases and J gave up 2 bases, with 17 bases separating them. The CDR3 length is 15 residues. Germline CDR1 and CDR2: MNHNS and SASEGT. The CDR3 DNA follows: TGTGCCAGCTCAGGAGCCGTGGGATTCACAGATACGCAGTATTTT. Its protein is CASSGAVGFTDTQYF.

Many counts were recorded for this clonotype. The V call is TRBV2, the J call TRBJ2-2; D is unresolved. There are 18 residues in the CDR3. The germline CDR1 and CDR2 sequences are SNHLY and FYNNEI. The V and J ends lost 1 base and 2 bases respectively, with 17 bases between them. In nucleotides, the CDR3 is TGTGCCAGCAGTGAAGTTCGCGTGGGGTCGGTTAACACCGGGGAGCTGTTTTTT. Protein product: CASSEVRVGSVNTGELFF. Complete variable domain (other parts from reference TRBV2 and TRBJ2-2): EPEVTQTPSHQVTQMGQEVILRCVPISNHLYFYWYRQILGQKVEFLVSFYNNEISEKSEIFDDQFSVERPDGSNFTLKIRSTKLEDSAMYFCASSEVRVGSVNTGELFFGEGSRLTVL.

J is TRBJ2-2 and V is TRBV15, with 7 bases matching TRBD1. This CDR3 is 15 amino acids long. The V gene end was trimmed by 2 bases and the J gene end by 1 base; junction bases not matched to a gene: 1. The germline gives CDR1 LNHNV, CDR2 YYDKDF (reference sequence). Here the CDR3 DNA reads TGTGCCACCAGCAGATGGACAGGGAACACCGGGGAGCTGTTTTTT. Translated: CATSRWTGNTGELFF.

This clonotype was picked up many times. The V call is TRBV7-2, the J call TRBJ2-7; maybe TRBD2 (5 bases). Germline assignment: CDR1 SGHTA and CDR2 FQGNSA. The V and J ends lost 1 base and 11 bases respectively, with 9 bases between them. This CDR3 region has 11 residues. The CDR3 nucleotides are TGTGCCAGCAGCTTAGACGGGATTGAGTACTTC. It codes for CASSLDGIEYF.

This clonotype was recorded at least ten times. The genes are TRBV19 and TRBJ1-1; 10 bases agree with TRBD1. CDR3 size: 14 residues. V was clipped by 4 bases and J by 5 bases; unmatched bases: 4. CDR1 LNHDA and CDR2 SQIVND come from the germline V gene (reference sequence). CDR3 nucleotides: TGTGCCAGTAGTAAGACAGGGGGCTGGACTGAAGCTTTCTTT. Translation: CASSKTGGWTEAFF.

This clonotype was counted ten times or more. This rearrangement joins TRBV6-2 or TRBV6-3 to TRBJ2-1; 7 bases are shared with TRBD2. CDR1 MNHEY and CDR2 SVGEGT come from the germline V gene. V shed 1 base, J shed 9 bases, and the junction held 3 bases outside the gene matches. The CDR3 runs to 13 residues. The CDR3 nucleotides read TGTGCCAGCAGTTACTTTAGGGAGGGTGAGCAGTTCTTC. It codes for CASSYFREGEQFF.

This clonotype was recorded at least ten times. The rearrangement joins TRBV28 to TRBJ1-5; D gene unclear. Trimming took 6 bases from V and 1 from J, leaving 16 bases between them. The CDR3 extends over 16 amino acids. Per germline, CDR1 MDHEN and CDR2 SYDVKM. The CDR3 DNA reads as TGTGCCAGCAGGGGCAGTCCCGCCGTCAGCAATCAGCCCCAGCATTTT. This sequence encodes CASRGSPAVSNQPQHF.

This clonotype was counted at least ten times. The V gene is TRBV9, the J gene TRBJ1-2; D is undetermined. CDR3 length: 11 residues. Germline lookup yields CDR1 SGDLS and CDR2 YYNGEE. V was pared by 2 bases and J by 9 bases, with 8 bases between. The CDR3: CASSVDGSYTF. The CDR3 DNA reads TGTGCCAGCAGCGTCGACGGTAGCTACACCTTC.

This clonotype was counted ten times or more. V gene TRBV4-1 combines with J gene TRBJ1-5, with 7 nucleotides matching TRBD1. The CDR3 runs 15 residues. V gave up 2 bases and J gave up 4 bases; unmatched junction bases: 5. Germline V gene lookup returns CDR1 MGHRA and CDR2 YSYEKL. The CDR3 sequence: CASSQRTGSNQPQHF. CDR3 sequence (DNA): TGCGCCAGCAGCCAACGGACAGGATCTAATCAGCCCCAGCATTTT.